This T cell receptor beta chain was sequenced in a study of cytomegalovirus exposure and HLA in healthy donors. Study as a whole: About 200 million T cells yielded 100 million or so unique TCR beta sequences, as an earlier analysis found.

Notes on the study in general: Later on, a genetic analysis was performed. It linked a missense variant in DCLRE1C with V- and J-gene trimming of TCR beta.

Regarding this clone: The target antigen is unknown.

All the people who gave samples were healthy bone marrow donors. In the PCR, 60 Vbeta and 13 Jbeta primers were used. Profiled with immunoSEQ multiplex PCR; TCRdb holds only in-frame clones, not every one. The data hold 150,000 or so clones, with just over 70% observed a single time. V was clipped by 5 bases and J by 10 bases, with 14 bases between them. Germline CDR1 is MDHEN and CDR2 is SYDVKM. The length of the CDR3 is 12 residues. Source material: PBMCs. The chain combines TRBV28 with TRBJ1-1; maybe TRBD1 (6 bases). The sequence derives from a man aged 18 to 29 in good health and CMV-seropositive. The CDR3 region has the DNA TGTGCCAGCAGTCCCAGGGGCACCCTAGCTTTCTTT. Translating it yields CASSPRGTLAFF.